The rows below give T cell receptor beta chains drawn from one sample of a study of T-cell reconstitution after alpha-beta-depleted transplantation in children. Each CDR3 protein gets one entry after TCRdb re-called the PCR reads with MiXCR. The table shows about 500,000 distinct CDR3 sequences, with less than 35% occurring only once. Sequencing was performed on PBMCs from the stem cell graft donor, taken from the stem cell graft. The receptors derive from a human donor who donated a stem cell graft to a child with aplastic anemia. CDR3s include the opening cysteine and the closing phenylalanine or tryptophan. Each record gives: D gene, V gene, J gene, clone size, CDR3 DNA, CDR3 protein. D genes are given only for firm matches. Clone size is given for some rows only: seen once, a few or many times, or a class if the clone is expanded.

d_gene: .; v_gene: TRBV27; j_gene: TRBJ1-1; abundance: .; CDR3nt: TGTGCCAGCAGGACGGGCCGCCTTGAAGCTTTCTTT; CDR3aa: CASRTGRLEAFF
d_gene: .; v_gene: TRBV29-1; j_gene: TRBJ2-1; abundance: .; CDR3nt: TGCAGCGTTACAGGCGAATACAATGAGCAGTTCTTC; CDR3aa: CSVTGEYNEQFF
d_gene: TRBD1; v_gene: TRBV4-1; j_gene: TRBJ1-4; abundance: once; CDR3nt: TGCGCCAGCAGCCAGACCGGGACAGGGAATGAAAAACTGTTTTTT; CDR3aa: CASSQTGTGNEKLFF
d_gene: TRBD2; v_gene: TRBV5-1; j_gene: TRBJ2-7; abundance: .; CDR3nt: TGCGCCAGCAGCTTGGGGTCCGCGGGAGGGCCCTACGAGCAGTACTTC; CDR3aa: CASSLGSAGGPYEQYF
d_gene: .; v_gene: TRBV7-2; j_gene: TRBJ2-3; abundance: .; CDR3nt: TGTGCCAGCAGCTTAGAGGCATCGGATACGCAGTATTTT; CDR3aa: CASSLEASDTQYF
d_gene: .; v_gene: TRBV5-5; j_gene: TRBJ2-1; abundance: .; CDR3nt: TGTGCCAGCACCCGACCCTATTACAATGAGCAGTTCTTC; CDR3aa: CASTRPYYNEQFF
d_gene: TRBD2; v_gene: TRBV4-2; j_gene: TRBJ2-1; abundance: .; CDR3nt: TGTGCCAGCAGCCAAGATACGGGACTAGCGGGAGGGCCACACCCCAAGCGGCAGTTCTTC; CDR3aa: CASSQDTGLAGGPHPKRQFF
d_gene: .; v_gene: TRBV12-3/TRBV12-4; j_gene: TRBJ1-5; abundance: .; CDR3nt: TGTGCCAGCAGTCTACAGGGATATAGCAATCAGCCCCAGCATTTT; CDR3aa: CASSLQGYSNQPQHF
d_gene: TRBD2; v_gene: TRBV6-5; j_gene: TRBJ2-2; abundance: few; CDR3nt: TGTGCCAGCAGTTACAGCGGGATAGGCGCCGGGGAGCTGTTTTTT; CDR3aa: CASSYSGIGAGELFF
d_gene: .; v_gene: TRBV6-5; j_gene: TRBJ1-2; abundance: .; CDR3nt: TGTGCCAGCAGTTACTCGGAGGGCGGGGGCTACACCTTC; CDR3aa: CASSYSEGGGYTF
d_gene: .; v_gene: TRBV20-1; j_gene: TRBJ1-1; abundance: few; CDR3nt: TGCAGTGCTACCCGAGGGGGGAACACGAACACTGAAGCTTTCTTT; CDR3aa: CSATRGGNTNTEAFF
d_gene: TRBD2; v_gene: TRBV9; j_gene: TRBJ2-7; abundance: .; CDR3nt: TGTGCCAGCAGCGTGACTAGCGGGATCTACGAGCAGTACTTC; CDR3aa: CASSVTSGIYEQYF
d_gene: .; v_gene: TRBV12-3/TRBV12-4; j_gene: TRBJ1-5; abundance: .; CDR3nt: TGTGCCAGCAGTTTACCCAGGGTCAATCAGCCCCAGCATTTT; CDR3aa: CASSLPRVNQPQHF
d_gene: TRBD1; v_gene: TRBV11-2; j_gene: TRBJ1-2; abundance: .; CDR3nt: TGTGCCAGCAGCCGGGGGACAGGGGGCTTATTCTATGGCTACACCTTC; CDR3aa: CASSRGTGGLFYGYTF
d_gene: .; v_gene: TRBV20-1; j_gene: TRBJ2-5; abundance: .; CDR3nt: TGCAGTGCCCAAGAAGGACTACGAGGGACCCAGTACTTC; CDR3aa: CSAQEGLRGTQYF
d_gene: .; v_gene: TRBV6-6; j_gene: TRBJ2-5; abundance: few; CDR3nt: TGTGCCAGCAGCCGCTCGGAGAAAGAGACCCAGTACTTC; CDR3aa: CASSRSEKETQYF